The 21 T cell receptor beta chains presented below share a single source sample, sequenced in a study of shared clonotypes between healthy human individuals. The data were produced by immunoSEQ multiplex PCR, yet TCRdb's version contains in-frame clones alone and is incomplete. The sample shows some 2.3 million clones, more than 80% of them seen only once. The sequencing input was naive CD4+ T cells from PBMCs. Subset of the sample: CD45RA+ positively selected. The receptors shown here come from a man between 18 and 29 years old in good health. Some clones in this sample may be carry-over from other donors' samples.

This rearrangement joins TRBV5-5 to TRBJ2-1; possible D gene TRBD1, 6 bases. This CDR3 is built from 15 residues. V lost 0 bases, J lost 0 bases, and 7 bases lay in between. Per germline, CDR1 SGHKS and CDR2 YYEKEE (reference sequence). The CDR3 nucleotides read TGTGCCAGCAGCTTGGAAGGGGGCTCCTACAATGAGCAGTTCTTC. This sequence encodes CASSLEGGSYNEQFF.

The rearrangement joins TRBV28 to TRBJ1-5; D is undetermined. The CDR3 loop spans 15 amino acids. Trimming removed 3 bases from V and 0 bases from J, with 9 bases in between. Germline V gene sequence: CDR1 MDHEN, CDR2 SYDVKM. The CDR3 nucleotides read TGTGCCAGCAGTTTCCGACATAGTAGCAATCAGCCCCAGCATTTT. This encodes CASSFRHSSNQPQHF. The complete variable domain, with remaining parts taken from reference TRBV28 and TRBJ1-5, reads DVKVTQSSRYLVKRTGEKVFLECVQDMDHENMFWYRQDPGLGLRLIYFSYDVKMKEKGDIPEGYSVSREKKERFSLILESASTNQTSMYLCASSFRHSSNQPQHFGDGTRLSIL.

This chain connects TRBV18 to TRBJ1-2; TRBD1 agrees at 10 bases. The germline gives CDR1 KGHSH, CDR2 LQKENI. The CDR3 consists of 15 residues. V shed 5 bases and J 6 bases; nucleotides not matched to a gene: 9. The CDR3 region has the DNA TGTGCCAGCTCAGCCTCTTTAGGACAGGGGGATGGCTACACCTTC. Translation gives CASSASLGQGDGYTF.

The gene calls are TRBV10-3 and TRBJ2-7, with 9 bases that match TRBD1. J was trimmed by 12 bases and V by 4 bases; bases with no gene match: 7. Looked up from germline, CDR1 is ENHRY and CDR2 is SYGVKD. The CDR3 has 12 amino acids. CDR3 nucleotide sequence: TGTGCCATCAGTGGGGGCGGGACAGGGATGTACTTC. Its protein product is CAISGGGTGMYF.

The chain joins TRBV7-9 to TRBJ1-1; D remains unclear. This CDR3 has 11 residues. V gave up 1 base and J gave up 6 bases, with 3 bases separating them. Germline values: CDR1 SEHNR, CDR2 FQNEAQ (reference sequence). The CDR3 nucleotides are TGTGCCAGCAGCTTAGACTCTGAAGCTTTCTTT. Protein product: CASSLDSEAFF.

The chain has TRBV7-9 and TRBJ2-7; D is perhaps TRBD1 (5 bases). This CDR3 is 14 amino acids long. Between the trimmed V and J ends, which lost 2 bases and 2 bases, there was a span of 10 bases. Per germline, CDR1 SEHNR and CDR2 FQNEAQ (reference sequence). The CDR3 spells CASSLLAGTYEQYF. In DNA, the CDR3 is TGTGCCAGCAGCTTATTAGCAGGGACCTACGAGCAGTACTTC.

The V and J genes are TRBV5-1 and TRBJ2-7; D may correspond to TRBD1 or TRBD2 (5 bases each). Germline CDR1 is SGHRS and CDR2 is YFSETQ. V shed 0 bases and J shed 3 bases, with 16 bases lying between them. CDR3 length equals 16 residues. As DNA, the CDR3 is TGCGCCAGCAGCTTGGTGGACGGGCTTGGGGGCTACGAGCAGTACTTC. As protein: CASSLVDGLGGYEQYF.

This rearrangement joins TRBV7-8 to TRBJ1-5; maybe TRBD1 (5 bases). V lost 5 bases, J lost 4 bases, and 18 bases lay in between. The CDR3 extends over 16 amino acids. In germline, CDR1 is SGHVS, CDR2 FQNEAQ. The CDR3 region is CASSPWRDAGNQPQHF. The DNA for the CDR3 is TGTGCCAGCAGCCCCTGGAGGGACGCGGGGAATCAGCCCCAGCATTTT.

This clone was detected only once. The chain recombines TRBV6-5 with TRBJ1-1; 9 bases are shared with TRBD1. Germline trimming cut 7 bases from V and 0 bases from J; bases unmatched to any gene: 6. Germline CDR1 is MNHEY and CDR2 is SVGAGI. CDR3 length: 15 residues. This CDR3 reads CASTGTGFMNTEAFF. Written as DNA, the CDR3 is TGTGCCAGCACAGGGACAGGGTTCATGAACACTGAAGCTTTCTTT.

Points on this clone: Within the sample, other DNA sequences also encode this same CDR3. The rearrangement uses TRBV7-9 and TRBJ2-7; D remains unclear. V was pared by 3 bases and J by 3 bases, with 6 bases between. The germline CDR1 and CDR2 sequences are SEHNR and FQNEAQ (reference sequence). This CDR3 is built from 12 residues. The CDR3 protein is CASSLRSYEQYF. CDR3 nucleotide sequence: TGTGCCAGCAGCTTGCGCAGCTACGAGCAGTACTTC. The variable domain in full, with the rest retrieved from reference TRBV7-9 and TRBJ2-7, is DTGVSQNPRHKITKRGQNVTFRCDPISEHNRLYWYRQTLGQGPEFLTYFQNEAQLEKSRLLSDRFSAERPKGSFSTLEIQRTEQGDSAMYLCASSLRSYEQYFGPGTRLTVT.

The CDR3 DNA sequence: TGTGCCAGCTCACCCACGGGACAGCAGAACACTGAAGCTTTCTTT. Its translation is CASSPTGQQNTEAFF. V gene TRBV18 combines with J gene TRBJ1-1; 7 nucleotides align to TRBD1. Germline CDR1 is KGHSH and CDR2 is LQKENI. The CDR3 is 15 amino acids. The V segment lost 3 bases and the J segment 1 base; nucleotides outside the gene matches: 5.

The gene calls are TRBV7-2 and TRBJ1-4; D unclear. Trimming pared 3 bases from V and 8 bases from J, leaving 7 bases between. The length of the CDR3 is 12 residues. In germline, CDR1 is SGHTA, CDR2 FQGNSA. In nucleotides, the CDR3 is TGTGCCAGCAGCTTCTCTTGGGAAAAACTGTTTTTT. It translates to CASSFSWEKLFF.

The genes are TRBV9 and TRBJ1-2, with a weak D call TRBD1 (6 bases). V lost 3 bases and J 4 bases, leaving 13 bases between the germline ends. The CDR3 consists of 14 residues. CDR1 and CDR2 from the germline V gene are SGDLS and YYNGEE. CDR3 loop: CASSASTGSYGYTF. DNA of the CDR3: TGTGCCAGCAGCGCGTCTACAGGGTCCTATGGCTACACCTTC.

The rearrangement links TRBV15 to TRBJ1-1, with a possible D match to TRBD1 (5 bases). V lost 0 bases and J 4 bases, leaving 15 bases between the germline ends. Germline V lookup: CDR1 LNHNV, CDR2 YYDKDF (reference sequence). The CDR3 loop spans 16 amino acids. The CDR3 region is CATSRDSFRAGTEAFF. DNA for the CDR3: TGTGCCACCAGCAGAGATTCTTTCAGGGCGGGCACTGAAGCTTTCTTT.

The chain recombines TRBV28 with TRBJ1-5, with a possible D match to TRBD1 (5 bases). V lost 6 bases and J lost 5, with 11 bases in between. Looked up from germline, CDR1 is MDHEN and CDR2 is SYDVKM. The CDR3 runs 13 residues. The CDR3 DNA is TGTGCCAGCAGAATGACAGATTATCAGCCCCAGCATTTT. Translated: CASRMTDYQPQHF.

V gene TRBV5-4 combines with J gene TRBJ1-4; TRBD1 matches at 11 bases. Germline assignment: CDR1 SGHNT and CDR2 YYREEE (reference sequence). V lost 4 bases and J lost 7; bases outside the gene matches: 6. CDR3 size: 15 residues. The CDR3 nucleotides read TGTGCCAGCAGCCGGACAGGGGGCGAGGGTGAAAAACTGTTTTTT. It encodes CASSRTGGEGEKLFF. Full variable domain (missing parts from reference TRBV5-4 and TRBJ1-4): ETGVTQSPTHLIKTRGQQVTLRCSSQSGHNTVSWYQQALGQGPQFIFQYYREEENGRGNFPPRFSGLQFPNYSSELNVNALELDDSALYLCASSRTGGEGEKLFFGSGTQLSVL.

V is TRBV6-6 and J is TRBJ2-2; D is ambiguous. Germline CDR1 and CDR2: MNHNY and SVGAGI (reference sequence). CDR3 length: 16 amino acids. Trimming left V 6 bases short and J 1 base short, with 15 bases between. This CDR3 is CASSPSRVRNTGELFF. In DNA form, the CDR3 reads TGTGCCAGCAGCCCCTCTCGGGTTCGGAACACCGGGGAGCTGTTTTTT.

A word on this clone: The sample holds other DNA sequences that translate to the same CDR3. The J gene is TRBJ2-6, the V gene TRBV5-1; weak D call: TRBD1 (5 bases). CDR3 length: 15 amino acids. With 2 bases removed from V and 0 bases from J, the gap between germline ends came to 6 bases. CDR1 and CDR2 (germline): SGHRS, YFSETQ. CDR3: CASSFDSSGANVLTF. CDR3 sequence (DNA): TGCGCCAGCAGCTTTGACAGCTCTGGGGCCAACGTCCTGACTTTC.

V and J are TRBV27 and TRBJ1-3, with 8 bases that match TRBD1. Per germline, CDR1 MNHEY and CDR2 SMNVEV (reference sequence). V was pared by 2 bases and J by 4 bases, with 4 bases of the junction left unmatched. The CDR3 is 15 residues long. CDR3: CASSLPDRVGNTIYF. The DNA for the CDR3 is TGTGCCAGCAGTTTACCGGACAGGGTAGGAAACACCATATATTTT.

V is TRBV5-6 and J is TRBJ1-2, with no clear D. The length of the CDR3 is 13 residues. CDR1 is SGHDT and CDR2 is YYEEEE in the germline V gene. V was clipped by 0 bases and J by 2 bases, with 5 bases between them. The CDR3 reads CASSLGKNYGYTF. The DNA for the CDR3 is TGTGCCAGCAGCTTGGGCAAGAACTATGGCTACACCTTC.

This clone has just one count. This sequence joins TRBV28 and TRBJ1-4; D possibly corresponds to TRBD1 (6 bases). The CDR3 is 16 amino acids. V was trimmed by 1 base and J by 0 bases, leaving 9 bases between them. Per the germline V gene, CDR1 is MDHEN and CDR2 is SYDVKM. The CDR3 DNA reads TGTGCCAGCAGTTTATTTGGGGGCGCAACTAATGAAAAACTGTTTTTT. Its protein is CASSLFGGATNEKLFF.